This TCR beta chain was retrieved from a study of blood T cell repertoires in COVID-19 (dated by TCRdb to about 2020). In the study overall: Collaborator samples came from the United States, Italy and Spain and covered acute and convalescent phases of COVID-19. Nearly every sample came with metadata listing a de-identified subject ID, COVID-19 status, age in years and sex. The repertoires were made available in a free public database intended to serve as a resource for research on the immune response to SARS-CoV-2. Samples came from the ongoing ImmuneRACE study (first 160 participants) plus 1,254 subjects from 6 global collaborators. Where available, HLA class I and class II types were taken from metadata supplied by the sample provider and were not determined by assay-based typing. Subjects who had been exposed to COVID-19, were actively infected with it, or had recovered from it provided the deeply sampled blood TCRbeta repertoires that made up the dataset. The prospective study material was composed of cDNA or gDNA derived from T cells, B-cell-depleted T cells, or PBMCs.

From the cysteine through the phenylalanine, the CDR3 covers 16 amino acids. Just CDR3 DNA is preserved here, 48 bases in frame from base 1. CDR1 MNHNY and CDR2 SVGAGI are derived from the germline V gene (reference sequence). V is cut back by 5 bases and J by 8 bases, with 9 bases in the junction unmatched. What the research found in general, with its limitations: How much clinical and demographic metadata was included differed by source and by participant, and the metadata was provided uncurated.

Enrolling through a virtual design, the prospective study's participants ranged in age from roughly 18 to 89 years and lived across 24 United States geographic areas. Cohort assignment in the prospective study relied on participant-reported clinical history from a screening survey and a study questionnaire. A participant counted as exposed if, within 2 weeks of entering the study, that participant had been in contact with someone who had a PCR-confirmed or clinician-diagnosed COVID-19 case. Each participant in the prospective study had whole blood, serum and a nasopharyngeal or oropharyngeal swab collected by mobile phlebotomists. Additional blood draws and questionnaires over a roughly two-month period could optionally be provided by prospective study participants. Before DNA extraction, blood samples from the prospective study were shipped at room temperature or frozen. This clone was detected once. Its antigen specificity is not known. No qualities accompany the bases; no much larger clone lies one base away.

TCRbeta CDR3 regions were amplified from genomic DNA using the immunoSEQ Assay, a bias-controlled multiplex PCR. Under the source paper's analysis protocol: Within the assay, amplification of reference gene primers was used to estimate how many nucleated cells each sample contained. Sequence reads were collapsed and filtered to measure the absolute abundance of every unique TCRbeta CDR3 rearrangement. For each sample, productive Simpson clonality was calculated as the square root of Simpson's diversity index over productive rearrangements. TCRdb carries this immuneACCESS record with in-frame sequences only. Its versions omit some clonotypes, under half of them owing to an unresolved V gene in the studies checked, with the rest unexplained. V, J and clone size were drawn from that table, and D and trimming were deduced from the DNA. For this sample there are 350,000 or so clones; approximately 91% appear just once. In total, the top ten clones hold approximately 1% of the sample.

The V gene is TRBV6-6 and the J gene is TRBJ1-6, with 10 bases aligning to TRBD1. The sequencing input was PBMCs or T cells enriched from blood (not recorded which). The clonotype originates from a woman in her 30s who had been exposed to COVID-19. The CDR3 loop reads CASSRDRGQADSPLHF. The DNA reads TGTGCCAGCAGTCGAGACAGGGGGCAAGCGGATTCACCCCTCCACTTT.